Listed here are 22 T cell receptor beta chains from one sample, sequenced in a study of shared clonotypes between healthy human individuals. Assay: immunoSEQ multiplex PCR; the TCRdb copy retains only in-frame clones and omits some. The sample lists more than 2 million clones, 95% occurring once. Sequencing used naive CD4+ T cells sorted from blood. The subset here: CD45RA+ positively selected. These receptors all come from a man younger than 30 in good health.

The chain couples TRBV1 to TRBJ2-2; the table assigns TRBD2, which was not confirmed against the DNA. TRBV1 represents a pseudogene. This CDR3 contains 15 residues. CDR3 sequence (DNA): TGCACCAGCAGCCTCCCAAGCGGGGACACCGGGGAGCTGTTTTTT. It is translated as CTSSLPSGDTGELFF.

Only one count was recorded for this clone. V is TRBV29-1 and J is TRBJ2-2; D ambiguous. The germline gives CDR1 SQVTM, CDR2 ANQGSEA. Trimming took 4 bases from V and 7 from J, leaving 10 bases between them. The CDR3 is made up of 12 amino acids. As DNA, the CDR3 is TGCAGCGTTGTGGTCCCCGGCGGGGAGCTGTTTTTT. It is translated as CSVVVPGGELFF.

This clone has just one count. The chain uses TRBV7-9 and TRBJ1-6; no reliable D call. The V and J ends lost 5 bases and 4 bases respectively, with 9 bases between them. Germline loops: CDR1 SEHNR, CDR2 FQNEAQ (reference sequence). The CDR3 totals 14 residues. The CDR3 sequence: CASSPDLYNSPLHF. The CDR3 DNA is TGTGCCAGCAGCCCGGACCTTTATAATTCACCCCTCCACTTT.

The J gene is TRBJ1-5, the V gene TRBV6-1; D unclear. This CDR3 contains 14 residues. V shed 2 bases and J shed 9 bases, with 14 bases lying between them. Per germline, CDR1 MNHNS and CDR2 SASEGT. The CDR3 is CASSENIVPRPQHF. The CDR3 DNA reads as TGTGCCAGCAGTGAAAATATAGTCCCACGGCCCCAGCATTTT.

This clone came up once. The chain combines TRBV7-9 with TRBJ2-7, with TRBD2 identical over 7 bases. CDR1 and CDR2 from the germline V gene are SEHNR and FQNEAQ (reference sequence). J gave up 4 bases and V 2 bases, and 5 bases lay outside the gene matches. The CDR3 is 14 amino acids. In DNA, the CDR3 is TGTGCCAGCAGCTTACTAGCGGAGAGTTACGAGCAGTACTTC. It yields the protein CASSLLAESYEQYF.

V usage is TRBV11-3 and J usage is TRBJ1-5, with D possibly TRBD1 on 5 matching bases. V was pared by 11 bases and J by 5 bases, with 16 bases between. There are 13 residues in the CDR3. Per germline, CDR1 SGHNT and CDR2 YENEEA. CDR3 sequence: CARGGSKDQPQHF. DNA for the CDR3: TGTGCCCGGGGGGGAAGTAAGGATCAGCCCCAGCATTTT. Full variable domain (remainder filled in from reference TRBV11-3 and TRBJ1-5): EAGVVQSPRYKIIEKKQPVAFWCNPISGHNTLYWYLQNLGQGPELLIRYENEEAVDDSQLPKDRFSAERLKGVDSTLKIQPAELGDSAVYLCARGGSKDQPQHFGDGTRLSIL.

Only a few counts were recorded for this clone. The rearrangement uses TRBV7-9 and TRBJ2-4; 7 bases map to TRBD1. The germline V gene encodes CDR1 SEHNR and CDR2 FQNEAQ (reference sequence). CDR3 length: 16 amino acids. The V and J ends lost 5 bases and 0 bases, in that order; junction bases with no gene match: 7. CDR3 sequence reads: CASSLGTVLAKNIQYF. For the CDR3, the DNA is TGTGCCAGCAGCCTCGGGACAGTCCTAGCCAAAAACATTCAGTACTTC.

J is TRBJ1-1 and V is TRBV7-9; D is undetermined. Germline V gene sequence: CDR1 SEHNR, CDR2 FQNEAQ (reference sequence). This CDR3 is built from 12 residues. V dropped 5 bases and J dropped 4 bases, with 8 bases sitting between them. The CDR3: CASSPRTTEAFF. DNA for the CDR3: TGTGCCAGCAGCCCCCGGACCACTGAAGCTTTCTTT.

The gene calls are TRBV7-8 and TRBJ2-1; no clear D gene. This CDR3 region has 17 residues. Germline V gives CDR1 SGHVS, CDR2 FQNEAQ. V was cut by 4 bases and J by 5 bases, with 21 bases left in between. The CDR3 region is CASSSDPTQTLDNEQFF. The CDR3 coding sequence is TGTGCCAGCAGCTCCGACCCTACCCAAACATTAGACAATGAGCAGTTCTTC. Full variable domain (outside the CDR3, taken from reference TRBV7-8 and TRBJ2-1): GAGVSQSPRYKVAKRGQDVALRCDPISGHVSLFWYQQALGQGPEFLTYFQNEAQLDKSGLPSDRFFAERPEGSVSTLKIQRTQQEDSAVYLCASSSDPTQTLDNEQFFGPGTRLTVL.

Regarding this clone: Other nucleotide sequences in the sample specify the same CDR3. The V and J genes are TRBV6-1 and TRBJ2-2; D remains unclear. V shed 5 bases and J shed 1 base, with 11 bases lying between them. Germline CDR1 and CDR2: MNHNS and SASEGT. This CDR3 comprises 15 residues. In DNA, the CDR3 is TGTGCCAGCAGTACCGACCCCCTGAACACCGGGGAGCTGTTTTTT. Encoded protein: CASSTDPLNTGELFF.

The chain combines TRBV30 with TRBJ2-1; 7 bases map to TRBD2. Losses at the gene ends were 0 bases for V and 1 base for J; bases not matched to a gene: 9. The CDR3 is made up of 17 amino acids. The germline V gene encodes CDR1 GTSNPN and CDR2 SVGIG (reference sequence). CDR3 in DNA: TGTGCCTGGAGTGTCGCGATCCTAGCGGCGTCCTACAATGAGCAGTTCTTC. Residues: CAWSVAILAASYNEQFF.

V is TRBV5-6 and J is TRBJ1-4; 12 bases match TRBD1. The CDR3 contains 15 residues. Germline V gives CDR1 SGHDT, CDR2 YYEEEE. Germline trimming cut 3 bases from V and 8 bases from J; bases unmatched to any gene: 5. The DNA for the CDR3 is TGTGCCAGCAGCTCCGGGACAGGGGGCAGGGAAAAACTGTTTTTT. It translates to CASSSGTGGREKLFF.

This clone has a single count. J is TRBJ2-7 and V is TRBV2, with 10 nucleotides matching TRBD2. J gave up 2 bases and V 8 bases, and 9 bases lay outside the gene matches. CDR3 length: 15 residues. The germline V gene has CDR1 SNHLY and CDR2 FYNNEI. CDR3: CASRARTSGTYEQYF. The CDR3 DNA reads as TGTGCCAGCCGCGCGCGGACTAGCGGTACCTACGAGCAGTACTTC.

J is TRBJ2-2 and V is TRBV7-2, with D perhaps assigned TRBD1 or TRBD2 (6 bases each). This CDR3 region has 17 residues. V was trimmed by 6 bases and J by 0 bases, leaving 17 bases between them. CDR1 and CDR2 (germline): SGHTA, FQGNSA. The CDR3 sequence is CASRLRGDPANTGELFF. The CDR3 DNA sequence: TGTGCCAGCAGGCTGAGGGGGGACCCCGCGAACACCGGGGAGCTGTTTTTT.

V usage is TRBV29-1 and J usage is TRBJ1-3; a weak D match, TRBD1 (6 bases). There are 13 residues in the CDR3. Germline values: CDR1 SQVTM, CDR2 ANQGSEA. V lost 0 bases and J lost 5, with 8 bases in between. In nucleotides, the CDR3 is TGCAGCGTTGAAGAGGGGGCCAGAAACACCATATATTTT. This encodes CSVEEGARNTIYF.

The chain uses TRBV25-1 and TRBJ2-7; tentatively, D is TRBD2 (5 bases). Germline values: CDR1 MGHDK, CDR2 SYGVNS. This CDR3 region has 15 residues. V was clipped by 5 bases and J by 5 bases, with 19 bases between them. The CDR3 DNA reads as TGTGCCAGCAGTCCACTAGGTGGAATTAGGGACGAGCAGTACTTC. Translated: CASSPLGGIRDEQYF.

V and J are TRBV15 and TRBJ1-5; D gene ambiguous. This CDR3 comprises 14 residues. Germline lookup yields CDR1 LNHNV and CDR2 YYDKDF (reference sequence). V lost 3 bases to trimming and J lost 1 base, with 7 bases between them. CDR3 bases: TGTGCCACCAGCAGCGCCAGGAGCAATCAGCCCCAGCATTTT. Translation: CATSSARSNQPQHF.

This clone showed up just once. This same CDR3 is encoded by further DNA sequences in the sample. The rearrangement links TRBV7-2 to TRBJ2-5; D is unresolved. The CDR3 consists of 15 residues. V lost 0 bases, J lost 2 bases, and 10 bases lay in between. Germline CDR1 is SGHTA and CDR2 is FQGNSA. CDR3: CASSLAPGLQETQYF. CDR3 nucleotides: TGTGCCAGCAGCTTAGCCCCAGGCTTACAAGAGACCCAGTACTTC.

The CDR3 DNA is TGTGCCAGCAGTTATTATACGACAGGGGAAGCTTTCTTT. Translated: CASSYYTTGEAFF. V and J are TRBV2 and TRBJ1-1; 7 positions agree with TRBD1. Germline V gene sequence: CDR1 SNHLY, CDR2 FYNNEI. This CDR3 has 13 amino acids. Trimming took 5 bases from V and 8 from J; bases not matched to a gene: 8.

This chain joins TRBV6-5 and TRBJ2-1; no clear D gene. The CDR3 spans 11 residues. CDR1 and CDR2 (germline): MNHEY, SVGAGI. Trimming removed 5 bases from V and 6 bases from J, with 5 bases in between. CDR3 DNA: TGTGCCAGCAGTCATATCAATGAGCAGTTCTTC. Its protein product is CASSHINEQFF.

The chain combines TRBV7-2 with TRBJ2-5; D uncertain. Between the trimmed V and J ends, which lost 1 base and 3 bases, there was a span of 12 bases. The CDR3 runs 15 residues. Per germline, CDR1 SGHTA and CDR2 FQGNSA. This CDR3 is CASSLVSRTEETQYF. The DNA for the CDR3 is TGTGCCAGCAGCTTAGTGTCGAGGACGGAAGAGACCCAGTACTTC.

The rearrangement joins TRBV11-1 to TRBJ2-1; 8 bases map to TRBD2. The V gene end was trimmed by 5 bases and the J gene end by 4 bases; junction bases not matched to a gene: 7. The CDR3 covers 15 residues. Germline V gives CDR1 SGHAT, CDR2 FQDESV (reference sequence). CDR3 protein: CASSVGGAGYNEQFF. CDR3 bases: TGTGCCAGCAGCGTCGGGGGGGCGGGATACAATGAGCAGTTCTTC.